These 25 T cell receptor beta chains originate from one sample sequenced in a study of blood T cell repertoires in COVID-19. Profiling relied on immunoSEQ multiplex PCR, and the TCRdb table lists in-frame clones only, not all of them. The sample holds some 150,000 clones, approximately 80% seen once. Sequencing used peripheral blood. Source of these receptors: a woman in her 70s with COVID-19, enrolled during active disease.

The V call is TRBV6-5, the J call TRBJ1-1; D is unresolved. V lost 1 base, J lost 11 bases, and 14 bases lay in between. The CDR3 loop spans 13 amino acids. Germline V gene data show CDR1 as MNHEY and CDR2 as SVGAGI. The CDR3 DNA reads TGTGCCAGCAGTTACTATACTGGCGCGAGGGCTTTCTTT. Residues: CASSYYTGARAFF.

The chain combines TRBV7-8 with TRBJ2-1; D unresolved. The ends were cut back, 2 bases at V and 7 bases at J, with 15 bases in the middle. Germline CDR1 is SGHVS and CDR2 is FQNEAQ. This CDR3 spans 15 amino acids. The CDR3 coding sequence is TGTGCCAGCAGCTTATTCCCCCCCGTTCGGAATGAGCAGTTCTTC. It is translated as CASSLFPPVRNEQFF. Complete variable domain (other parts from reference TRBV7-8 and TRBJ2-1): GAGVSQSPRYKVAKRGQDVALRCDPISGHVSLFWYQQALGQGPEFLTYFQNEAQLDKSGLPSDRFFAERPEGSVSTLKIQRTQQEDSAVYLCASSLFPPVRNEQFFGPGTRLTVL.

Of note for this clone: One end of the junction is discordant with germline, which a read error may explain. This chain links TRBV7-7 with TRBJ2-1; a possible D gene is TRBD2 (5 bases). Germline CDR1 reads SSHAT; CDR2 reads FNYEAQ (reference sequence). The CDR3 has 13 amino acids. The CDR3 spells CASSRADHNEQFF. For the CDR3, the DNA is TGTGCTAGCAGCCGAGCGGACCACAATGAGCAGTTCTTC.

The J gene is TRBJ2-1, the V gene TRBV5-4; TRBD2 matches at 10 bases. The CDR3 spans 18 residues. Germline lookup yields CDR1 SGHNT and CDR2 YYREEE (reference sequence). V lost 1 base, J lost 3 bases, and 10 bases stayed unmatched. CDR3 nucleotides: TGTGCCAGCAGCTTGCCTAGCGGGGGAAAGAAATTCTACAATGAGCAGTTCTTC. This gives the protein CASSLPSGGKKFYNEQFF.

The genes are TRBV2 and TRBJ1-5; 7 positions match TRBD1. This CDR3 is built from 14 residues. Germline V gives CDR1 SNHLY, CDR2 FYNNEI. The junction had 7 bases not matched to a gene; V was cut back by 10 bases and J by 1 base. The DNA for the CDR3 is TGTGCCATAGGTGGGACAGTCAGCAATCAGCCCCAGCATTTT. This codes for CAIGGTVSNQPQHF.

The CDR3 DNA is TGCGCCAGCAGCTTGGAACCGGGACTAGCGGAGCAAGAGACCCAGTACTTC. Amino acids: CASSLEPGLAEQETQYF. The V gene is TRBV5-1, the J gene TRBJ2-5; 11 positions agree with TRBD2. With V trimmed by 0 bases and J by 2 bases, 6 bases remained unmatched. The CDR3 spans 17 residues. Germline loops: CDR1 SGHRS, CDR2 YFSETQ.

In its sample, this clone was seen many times. This sequence joins TRBV5-4 and TRBJ2-5, with a possible D match to TRBD1 (5 bases). Germline V gives CDR1 SGHNT, CDR2 YYREEE (reference sequence). The CDR3 extends over 13 amino acids. V shed 0 bases and J shed 4 bases, with 7 bases lying between them. The CDR3 DNA follows: TGTGCCAGCAGCTTGGGACAGAGAGAGACCCAGTACTTC. Its protein is CASSLGQRETQYF.

The J gene is TRBJ2-5, the V gene TRBV3-1 (or the pseudogene TRBV3-2); perhaps TRBD2 as D (5 bases). This CDR3 spans 14 amino acids. Per germline, CDR1 LGHDT and CDR2 YNNKEL (reference sequence). Trimming left V 0 bases short and J 3 bases short, with 8 bases between. The CDR3: CASSQDTGKETQYF. Here the CDR3 DNA reads TGTGCCAGCAGCCAAGACACGGGGAAAGAGACCCAGTACTTC.

The genes are TRBV6-6 and TRBJ2-7; TRBD1 matches 11 bases. The CDR3 totals 13 residues. The J segment lost 3 bases and the V segment lost 6 bases, leaving 1 base of the junction unmatched. The germline V gene encodes CDR1 MNHNY and CDR2 SVGAGI (reference sequence). The CDR3 protein is CASRDRGLYEQYV. The DNA for the CDR3 is TGTGCCAGCAGGGACAGGGGGCTCTACGAGCAGTACGTC.

This chain joins TRBV6-1 and TRBJ1-2, with TRBD1 as a possible D gene (6 bases). V was cut by 1 base and J by 4 bases, with 19 bases left in between. Per the germline V gene, CDR1 is MNHNS and CDR2 is SASEGT. The CDR3 is made up of 17 amino acids. As DNA, the CDR3 is TGTGCCAGCAGTGAAGAAGAAATACCGGGACATCTCTATGGCTACACCTTC. This translates into CASSEEEIPGHLYGYTF.

Only a few counts were recorded for this clone. The V gene is TRBV28, the J gene TRBJ2-7, with D perhaps matching TRBD1 (6 bases). Per germline, CDR1 MDHEN and CDR2 SYDVKM. This CDR3 is 14 amino acids long. V dropped 5 bases and J dropped 2 bases, with 13 bases sitting between them. CDR3 nucleotides: TGTGCCAGCAGTAAAGGACAGCTAGCCTACGAGCAGTACTTC. Encoded protein: CASSKGQLAYEQYF. Drawing the rest from reference TRBV28 and TRBJ2-7, the complete variable domain is DVKVTQSSRYLVKRTGEKVFLECVQDMDHENMFWYRQDPGLGLRLIYFSYDVKMKEKGDIPEGYSVSREKKERFSLILESASTNQTSMYLCASSKGQLAYEQYFGPGTRLTVT.

The chain recombines TRBV6-2 or TRBV6-3 with TRBJ2-5; 8 bases agree with TRBD2. The CDR3 has 18 amino acids. With V trimmed by 5 bases and J by 1 base, 15 bases remained unmatched. Per the germline V gene, CDR1 is MNHEY and CDR2 is SVGEGT. The CDR3 DNA follows: TGTGCCAGCAGTCATCCAACGGGACTAGTACAATCCCAAGAGACCCAGTACTTC. This translates into CASSHPTGLVQSQETQYF.

The chain combines TRBV5-1 with TRBJ2-1; 9 bases fit TRBD2. The V gene end was trimmed by 4 bases and the J gene end by 8 bases; junction bases not matched to a gene: 10. Germline V gene sequence: CDR1 SGHRS, CDR2 YFSETQ. This CDR3 has 15 residues. CDR3 loop: CASSRRTSGLDEQFF. CDR3 DNA sequence: TGCGCCAGCAGCCGACGAACTAGCGGGTTGGATGAGCAGTTCTTC. The entire variable domain, with the rest obtained from reference TRBV5-1 and TRBJ2-1, is as follows: KAGVTQTPRYLIKTRGQQVTLSCSPISGHRSVSWYQQTPGQGLQFLFEYFSETQRNKGNFPGRFSGRQFSNSRSEMNVSTLELGDSALYLCASSRRTSGLDEQFFGPGTRLTVL.

The chain has TRBV27 and TRBJ2-2, with D tentatively TRBD1 (6 bases). CDR1 MNHEY and CDR2 SMNVEV come from the germline V gene (reference sequence). The CDR3 totals 13 residues. In nucleotides, the CDR3 is TGTGCAGCTGGGGTAGGGGGCACCGGGGAGCTGTTTTTT. Translating gives CAAGVGGTGELFF.

CDR3 region: CASSLDLGLAETTGELFF. The CDR3 DNA is TGTGCCAGCAGCTTAGATCTGGGACTAGCGGAGACCACCGGGGAGCTGTTTTTT. The chain employs TRBV11-2 and TRBJ2-2; 11 bases fit TRBD2. Germline V gene data show CDR1 as SGHAT and CDR2 as FQNNGV. The CDR3 is 18 residues long. Trimming cost V 0 bases and J 4 bases; bases outside gene matches: 7.

V and J are TRBV27 and TRBJ2-2; TRBD1 might be the D (7 bases). The CDR3 totals 15 residues. Germline assignment: CDR1 MNHEY and CDR2 SMNVEV (reference sequence). V was cut by 6 bases and J by 4 bases, with 15 bases left in between. The CDR3 protein is CASRSGAGGTGELFF. DNA of the CDR3: TGTGCCAGCAGGTCGGGGGCAGGGGGCACCGGGGAGCTGTTTTTT.

This clone was detected only a few times. The J gene is TRBJ2-2, the V gene TRBV6-2 or TRBV6-3; TRBD2 might be the D (6 bases). The germline V gene encodes CDR1 MNHEY and CDR2 SVGEGT. Trimming removed 4 bases from V and 9 bases from J, with 18 bases in between. The length of the CDR3 is 15 residues. The CDR3, as DNA: TGTGCCAGCAGTTTATGGGGACTCTCCGGCCGGGAGCTGTTTTTT. Its translation: CASSLWGLSGRELFF.

This clone showed up just a few times. J is TRBJ1-6 and V is TRBV9; 7 bases line up with TRBD1. Trimming removed 3 bases from V and 5 bases from J; junction bases left unmatched: 8. The CDR3 loop spans 16 amino acids. CDR1 SGDLS and CDR2 YYNGEE come from the germline V gene. The CDR3 spells CASSAKAGQNNSPLHF. Here the CDR3 DNA reads TGTGCCAGCAGCGCGAAGGCGGGACAGAATAATTCACCCCTCCACTTT.

CDR3 DNA: TGTGCCTGGGGACGGCTGCGGGGCACTGAAGCTTTCTTT. The encoded protein is CAWGRLRGTEAFF. This chain uses TRBV30 with TRBJ1-1; D gene unclear. Trimming pared 5 bases from V and 4 bases from J, leaving 14 bases between. CDR3 length: 13 residues. The V gene's germline CDR1 is GTSNPN and CDR2 SVGIG (reference sequence).

This clone was observed once. The chain carries TRBV12-5 and TRBJ2-3, with 7 bases that match TRBD2. This CDR3 is built from 14 residues. After removal of 5 bases from V and 2 bases from J, the junction contained 4 bases not matched to a gene. Per germline, CDR1 LGHNT and CDR2 FRNRAP. CDR3 DNA sequence: TGTGCTAGTGGTGGACTAGAAGCCACAGATACGCAGTATTTT. It is translated as CASGGLEATDTQYF.

This sequence joins TRBV5-6 and TRBJ2-5, with TRBD1 matching over 9 bases. With V trimmed by 6 bases and J by 5 bases, 11 bases remained unmatched. The CDR3 is 15 residues long. The germline CDR1 and CDR2 sequences are SGHDT and YYEEEE. The CDR3 nucleotides read TGTGCCAGCACCATAGACAGGGGGAGCGGGGAGACCCAGTACTTC. Translated, it gives CASTIDRGSGETQYF.

The gene calls are TRBV3-1 (or the pseudogene TRBV3-2) and TRBJ2-3; 8 bases map to TRBD1. V shed 0 bases, J shed 1 base, and the junction held 6 bases outside the gene matches. The CDR3 has 17 residues. The germline gives CDR1 LGHDT, CDR2 YNNKEL (reference sequence). The CDR3 spells CASSQEAAGQGTDTQYF. The CDR3 nucleotides read TGTGCCAGCAGCCAAGAGGCTGCGGGACAGGGCACAGATACGCAGTATTTT.

This chain connects TRBV19 to TRBJ2-2; D not certain. There are 15 residues in the CDR3. The germline V gene encodes CDR1 LNHDA and CDR2 SQIVND (reference sequence). The V end was cut by 6 bases, the J end by 1 base, with 12 bases between. In nucleotides, the CDR3 is TGTGCCAGTAGGAAGTCCTCGGGGAACACCGGGGAGCTGTTTTTT. Translating gives CASRKSSGNTGELFF.

The chain links TRBV10-2 to TRBJ2-2, with 8 bases identical to TRBD2. CDR1 is WSHSY and CDR2 is SAAADI in the germline V gene. Trimming took 4 bases from V and 0 from J; bases not matched to a gene: 10. This CDR3 comprises 18 residues. CDR3 DNA sequence: TGCGCCAGCAGTGGAGATAGCGGGGCGTTCGCGAACACCGGGGAGCTGTTTTTT. It specifies CASSGDSGAFANTGELFF.

The genes are TRBV30 and TRBJ1-6; no reliable D call. This CDR3 is built from 14 residues. The V and J ends lost 0 bases and 7 bases respectively, with 10 bases between them. The germline gives CDR1 GTSNPN, CDR2 SVGIG (reference sequence). CDR3 protein: CAWSVGFGNSPLHF. In nucleotides, the CDR3 is TGTGCCTGGAGTGTTGGGTTCGGGAATTCACCCCTCCACTTT.